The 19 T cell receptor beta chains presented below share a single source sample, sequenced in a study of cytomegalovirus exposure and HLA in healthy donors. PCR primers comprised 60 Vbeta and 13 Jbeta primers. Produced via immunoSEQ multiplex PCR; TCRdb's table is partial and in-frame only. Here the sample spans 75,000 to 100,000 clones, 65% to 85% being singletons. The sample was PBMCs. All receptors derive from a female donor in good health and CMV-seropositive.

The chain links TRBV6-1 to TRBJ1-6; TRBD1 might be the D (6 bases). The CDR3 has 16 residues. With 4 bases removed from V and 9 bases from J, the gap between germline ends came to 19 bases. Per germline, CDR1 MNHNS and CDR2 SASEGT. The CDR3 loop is CASSANHGQRSSPLHF. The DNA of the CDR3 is TGTGCCAGCAGTGCCAACCACGGACAGAGGAGTTCACCCCTCCACTTT.

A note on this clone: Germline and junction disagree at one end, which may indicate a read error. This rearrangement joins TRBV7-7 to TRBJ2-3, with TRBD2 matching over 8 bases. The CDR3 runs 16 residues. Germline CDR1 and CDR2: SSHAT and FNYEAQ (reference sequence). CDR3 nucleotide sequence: TGTGCTAGCAGCCCCGACGGGGGGGGCCTTGGAGATACGCAGTATTTT. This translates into CASSPDGGGLGDTQYF.

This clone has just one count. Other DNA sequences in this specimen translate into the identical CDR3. CDR3 region: CASSLDRSSYEQYF. The CDR3 DNA is TGTGCCAGCAGCTTAGACCGGAGCTCCTACGAGCAGTACTTC. The chain carries TRBV7-2 and TRBJ2-7; the D is unclear. The CDR3 contains 14 residues. Germline V gene sequence: CDR1 SGHTA, CDR2 FQGNSA. With 1 base removed from V and 0 bases from J, the gap between germline ends came to 7 bases. The full variable domain, in which reference TRBV7-2 and TRBJ2-7 provide the parts outside the CDR3, is GAGVSQSPSNKVTEKGKDVELRCDPISGHTALYWYRQSLGQGLEFLIYFQGNSAPDKSGLPSDRFSAERTGGSVSTLTIQRTQQEDSAVYLCASSLDRSSYEQYFGPGTRLTVT.

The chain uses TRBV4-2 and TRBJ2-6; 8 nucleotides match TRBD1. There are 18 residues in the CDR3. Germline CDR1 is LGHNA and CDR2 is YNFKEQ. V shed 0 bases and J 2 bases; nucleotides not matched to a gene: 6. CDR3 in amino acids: CASSQDPARGPGANVLTF. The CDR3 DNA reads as TGTGCCAGCAGCCAAGATCCGGCCAGGGGGCCTGGGGCCAACGTCCTGACTTTC.

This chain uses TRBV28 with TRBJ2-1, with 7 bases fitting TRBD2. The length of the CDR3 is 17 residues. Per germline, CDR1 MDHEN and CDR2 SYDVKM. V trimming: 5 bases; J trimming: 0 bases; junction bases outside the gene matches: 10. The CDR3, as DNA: TGTGCCAGCAGTAACCTAGATGGCGGGGGCTCCTACAATGAGCAGTTCTTC. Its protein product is CASSNLDGGGSYNEQFF.

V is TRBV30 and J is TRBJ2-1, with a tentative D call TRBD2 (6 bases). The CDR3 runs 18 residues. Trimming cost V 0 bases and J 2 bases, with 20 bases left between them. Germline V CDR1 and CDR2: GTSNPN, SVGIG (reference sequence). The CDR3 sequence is CAWSVKGVPGLAYNEQFF. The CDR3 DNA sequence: TGTGCCTGGAGTGTGAAAGGGGTCCCGGGACTGGCCTACAATGAGCAGTTCTTC.

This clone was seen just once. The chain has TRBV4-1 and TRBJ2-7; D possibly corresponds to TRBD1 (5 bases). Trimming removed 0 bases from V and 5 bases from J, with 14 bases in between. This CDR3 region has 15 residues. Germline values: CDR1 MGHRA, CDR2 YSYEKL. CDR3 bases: TGCGCCAGCAGCCAAGACAGGGTCGAGGTGGACGAGCAGTACTTC. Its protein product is CASSQDRVEVDEQYF.

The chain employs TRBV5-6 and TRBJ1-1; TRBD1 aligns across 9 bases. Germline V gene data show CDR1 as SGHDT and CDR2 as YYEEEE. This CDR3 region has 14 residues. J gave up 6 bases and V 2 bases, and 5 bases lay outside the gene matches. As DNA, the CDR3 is TGTGCCAGCAGCTTAGGAACAGGGGGCCCTGAAGCTTTCTTT. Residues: CASSLGTGGPEAFF.

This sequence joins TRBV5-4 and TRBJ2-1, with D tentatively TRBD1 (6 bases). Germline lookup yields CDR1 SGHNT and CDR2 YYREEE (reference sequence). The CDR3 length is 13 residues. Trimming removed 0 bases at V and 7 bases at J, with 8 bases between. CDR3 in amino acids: CASSLDRGNEQFF. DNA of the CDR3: TGTGCCAGCAGCTTGGATAGGGGGAATGAGCAGTTCTTC.

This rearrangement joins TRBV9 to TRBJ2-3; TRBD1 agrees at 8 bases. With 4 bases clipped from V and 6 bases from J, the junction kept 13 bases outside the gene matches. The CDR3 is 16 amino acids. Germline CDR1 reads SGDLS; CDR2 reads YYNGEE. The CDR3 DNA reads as TGTGCCAGCAGCCTCAGACAAGGGACAGGACTGGATACGCAGTATTTT. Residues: CASSLRQGTGLDTQYF.

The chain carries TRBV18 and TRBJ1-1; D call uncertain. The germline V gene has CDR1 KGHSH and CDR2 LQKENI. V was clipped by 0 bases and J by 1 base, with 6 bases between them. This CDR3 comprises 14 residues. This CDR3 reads CASSPPEGNTEAFF. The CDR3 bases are TGTGCCAGCTCACCACCGGAGGGGAACACTGAAGCTTTCTTT.

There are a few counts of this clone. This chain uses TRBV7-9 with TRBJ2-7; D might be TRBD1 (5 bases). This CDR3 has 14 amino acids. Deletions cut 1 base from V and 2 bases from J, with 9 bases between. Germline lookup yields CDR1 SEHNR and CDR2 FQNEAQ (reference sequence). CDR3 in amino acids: CASSLVGQTYEQYF. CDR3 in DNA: TGTGCCAGCAGCTTAGTCGGACAAACCTACGAGCAGTACTTC.

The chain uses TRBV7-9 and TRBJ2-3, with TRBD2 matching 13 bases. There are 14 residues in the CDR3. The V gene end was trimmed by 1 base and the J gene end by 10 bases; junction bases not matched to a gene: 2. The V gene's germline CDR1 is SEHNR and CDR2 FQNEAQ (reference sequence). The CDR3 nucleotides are TGTGCCAGCAGCTTAGGGACTAGCGGGAGAGCGCAGTATTTT. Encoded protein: CASSLGTSGRAQYF.

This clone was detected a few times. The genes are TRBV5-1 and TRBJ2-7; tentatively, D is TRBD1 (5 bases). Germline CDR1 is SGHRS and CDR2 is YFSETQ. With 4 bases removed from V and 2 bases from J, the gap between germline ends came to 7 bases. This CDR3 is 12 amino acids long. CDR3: CASSQDTYEQYF. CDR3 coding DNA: TGCGCCAGCAGCCAGGACACCTACGAGCAGTACTTC.

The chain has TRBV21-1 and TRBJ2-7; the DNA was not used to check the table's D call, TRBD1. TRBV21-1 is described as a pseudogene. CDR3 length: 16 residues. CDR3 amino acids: CASSKPDRHRDYEQYF. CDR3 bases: TGTGCCAGCAGCAAGCCGGACAGGCATAGGGACTACGAGCAGTACTTC.

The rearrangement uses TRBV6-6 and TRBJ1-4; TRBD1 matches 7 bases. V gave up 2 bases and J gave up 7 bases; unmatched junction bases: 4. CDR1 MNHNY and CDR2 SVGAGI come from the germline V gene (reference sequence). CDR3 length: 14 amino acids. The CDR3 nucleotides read TGTGCCAGCAGTTACAGGGGACAGACTGAAAAACTGTTTTTT. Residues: CASSYRGQTEKLFF.

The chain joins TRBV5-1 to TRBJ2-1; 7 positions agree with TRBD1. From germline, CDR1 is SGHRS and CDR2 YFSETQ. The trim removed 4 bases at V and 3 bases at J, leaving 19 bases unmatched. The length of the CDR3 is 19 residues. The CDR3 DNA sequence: TGCGCCAGCAGCAGCTTGGGTTTCACCGGGACAGAAAACTACAATGAGCAGTTCTTC. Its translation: CASSSLGFTGTENYNEQFF. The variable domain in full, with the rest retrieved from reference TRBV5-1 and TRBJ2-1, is KAGVTQTPRYLIKTRGQQVTLSCSPISGHRSVSWYQQTPGQGLQFLFEYFSETQRNKGNFPGRFSGRQFSNSRSEMNVSTLELGDSALYLCASSSLGFTGTENYNEQFFGPGTRLTVL.

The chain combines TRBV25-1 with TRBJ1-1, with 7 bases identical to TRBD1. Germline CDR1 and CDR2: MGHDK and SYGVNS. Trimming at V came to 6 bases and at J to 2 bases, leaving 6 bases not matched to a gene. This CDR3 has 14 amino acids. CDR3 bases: TGTGCCAGCAGCAACCGACAGGGTAACACTGAAGCTTTCTTT. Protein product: CASSNRQGNTEAFF.

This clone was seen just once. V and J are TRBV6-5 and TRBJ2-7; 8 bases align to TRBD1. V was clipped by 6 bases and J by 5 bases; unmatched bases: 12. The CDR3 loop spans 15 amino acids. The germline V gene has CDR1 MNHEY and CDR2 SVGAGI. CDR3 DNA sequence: TGTGCCAGCAGCCACCGGAACAGGGGGAACCACGAGCAGTACTTC. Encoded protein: CASSHRNRGNHEQYF.